Listed here are 5 T cell receptor beta chains from one sample, sequenced in a study of molecular identifiers for immune sequencing clone quantification. TCRdb re-called the PCR reads with MiXCR, one entry per CDR3 protein. Seen here are around 460,000 distinct CDR3 sequences, roughly a fifth observed once, and the top ten hold 0.7% to 0.95%. Sequenced sample: naive CD8+ T cells from blood, with Jurkat cell RNA spiked in. Regarding subset: FACS-sorted CD8+CD4-CCR7+CD45RA+ naive T cells. The receptors were gathered from a human donor in good health. Some libraries in this study had Jurkat cell RNA spiked in.

This clonotype was picked up a small number of times. This chain joins TRBV2 and TRBJ2-1; perhaps TRBD1 as D (5 bases). V shed 5 bases and J shed 7 bases, with 15 bases lying between them. This CDR3 contains 14 residues. Germline V lookup: CDR1 SNHLY, CDR2 FYNNEI. CDR3 nucleotides: TGTGCCAGCAGTTTGGGGCGCCGTGAAAATGAGCAGTTCTTC. It specifies CASSLGRRENEQFF.

This clonotype was seen a few times. The chain has TRBV10-2 and TRBJ1-5; no clear D gene. The germline V gene has CDR1 WSHSY and CDR2 SAAADI. Trimming removed 3 bases from V and 3 bases from J, with 18 bases in between. The CDR3 runs to 17 residues. CDR3 region: CASSDPGKGAANQPQHF. The CDR3 DNA reads TGCGCCAGCAGTGACCCCGGGAAGGGAGCGGCCAATCAGCCCCAGCATTTT.

The chain has TRBV23-1 and TRBJ2-5; TRBD2 aligns across 11 bases. TRBV23-1 is marked as an open reading frame, function uncertain. This CDR3 is built from 15 residues. The ends lost 10 bases at V and 1 base at J; junction bases unmatched: 8. CDR3 residues: CATIGTSGFQETQYF. DNA for the CDR3: TGCGCCACCATAGGGACTAGCGGTTTCCAAGAGACCCAGTACTTC.

The rearrangement uses TRBV19 and TRBJ2-5; maybe TRBD1 (6 bases). This CDR3 has 14 residues. Germline CDR1 is LNHDA and CDR2 is SQIVND (reference sequence). Deletions cut 5 bases from V and 2 bases from J, with 12 bases between. CDR3 sequence (DNA): TGTGCCAGTAGTCCCCTGGACAGACAAGAGACCCAGTACTTC. It codes for CASSPLDRQETQYF.

The rearrangement uses TRBV24-1 and TRBJ2-2; D may be TRBD1 or TRBD2 (5 bases each). The germline gives CDR1 KGHDR, CDR2 SFDVKD. The germline V and J ends were trimmed by 5 bases and 0 bases, with 12 bases remaining between them. The CDR3 contains 16 residues. DNA for the CDR3: TGTGCCACCAGTGTGGGGGTTGAGGCGAACACCGGGGAGCTGTTTTTT. Its translation is CATSVGVEANTGELFF.